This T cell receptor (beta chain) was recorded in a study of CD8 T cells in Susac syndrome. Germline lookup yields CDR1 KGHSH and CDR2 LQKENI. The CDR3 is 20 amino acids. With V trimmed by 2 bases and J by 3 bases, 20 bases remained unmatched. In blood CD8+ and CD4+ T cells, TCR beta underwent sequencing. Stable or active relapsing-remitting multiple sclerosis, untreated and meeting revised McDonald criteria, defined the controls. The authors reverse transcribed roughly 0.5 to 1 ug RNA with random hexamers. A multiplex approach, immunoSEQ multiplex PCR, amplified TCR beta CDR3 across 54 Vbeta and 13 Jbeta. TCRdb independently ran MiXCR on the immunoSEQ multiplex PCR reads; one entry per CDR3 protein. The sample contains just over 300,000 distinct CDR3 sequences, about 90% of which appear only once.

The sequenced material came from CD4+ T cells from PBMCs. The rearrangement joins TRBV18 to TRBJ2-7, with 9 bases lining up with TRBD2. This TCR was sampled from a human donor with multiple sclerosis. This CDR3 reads CASSPLIRTSGLAGYYEQYF. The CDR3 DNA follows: TGTGCCAGCTCACCATTGATTCGCACTTCGGGTCTAGCGGGGTACTACGAGCAGTACTTC.